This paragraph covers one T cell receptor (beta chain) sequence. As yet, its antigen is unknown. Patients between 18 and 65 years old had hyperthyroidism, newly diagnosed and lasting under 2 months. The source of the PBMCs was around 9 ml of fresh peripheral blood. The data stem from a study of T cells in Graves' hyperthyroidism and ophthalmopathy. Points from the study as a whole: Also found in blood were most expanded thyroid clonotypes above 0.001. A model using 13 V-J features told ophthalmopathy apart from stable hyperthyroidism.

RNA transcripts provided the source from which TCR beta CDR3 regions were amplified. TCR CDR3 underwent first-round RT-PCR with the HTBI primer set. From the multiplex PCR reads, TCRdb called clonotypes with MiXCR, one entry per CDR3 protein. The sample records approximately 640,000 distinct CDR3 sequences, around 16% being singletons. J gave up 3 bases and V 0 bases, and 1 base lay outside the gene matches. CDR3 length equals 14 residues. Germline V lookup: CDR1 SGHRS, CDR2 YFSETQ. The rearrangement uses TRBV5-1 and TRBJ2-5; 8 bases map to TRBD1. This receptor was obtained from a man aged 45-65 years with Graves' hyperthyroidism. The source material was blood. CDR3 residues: CASSLATGEETQYF. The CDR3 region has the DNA TGCGCCAGCAGCTTGGCGACAGGGGAAGAGACCCAGTACTTC.